A selection of T cell receptor beta chains follows, all from one sample in a study of spatial heterogeneity in lung cancer. Via MiXCR, TCRdb re-called the 5' RACE reads, giving one row per CDR3 protein. The sample has about 6,000 distinct CDR3 sequences, approximately 14% seen once; the top ten hold about 11%. The sequencing used lung tumor tissue, collected at surgery. These receptors came from a male donor with early-stage non-small cell lung cancer. CDR3s include the opening cysteine and the closing phenylalanine or tryptophan. D genes are given only for firm matches. Size is stated for part of the rows, as once, few or many counts, or as a class when the clone is expanded.

>medium-sized|TRBV5-6|.|16|TRBJ2-5
TGTGCCAGCAGCTTGGTTGGGGCAGATATCCAAGAGACCCAGTACTTC
CASSLVGADIQETQYF
>.|TRBV5-1|.|12|TRBJ2-1
TGCGCCAGCAGCTTGGATTTCGATGAGCAGTTCTTC
CASSLDFDEQFF
>many|TRBV20-1|.|15|TRBJ1-5
TGCAGTGCTAGACCCCGGGCCGCGGGCAATCAGCCCCAGCATTTT
CSARPRAAGNQPQHF
>.|TRBV20-1|.|11|TRBJ2-3
TGCAGTGCTCAGACAACCGATACGCAGTATTTT
CSAQTTDTQYF
>many|TRBV19|.|14|TRBJ1-5
TGTGCCAGTAGTTACACAGGGACTAATCAGCCCCAGCATTTT
CASSYTGTNQPQHF
>many|TRBV4-2|.|15|TRBJ2-7
TGTGCCAGCAGCCAAGGCCCCATAATTTCCTACGAGCAGTACTTC
CASSQGPIISYEQYF
>medium-sized|TRBV7-2|.|14|TRBJ2-5
TGTGCCAGCAGCCTCCTGGGAGCTCAAGAGACCCAGTACTTC
CASSLLGAQETQYF
>medium-sized|TRBV6-6|TRBD2|12|TRBJ2-1
TGTGCCAGCAGTTCTAGCGGGAGTGAGCAGTTCTTC
CASSSSGSEQFF
>medium-sized|TRBV29-1|.|15|TRBJ2-5
TGCAGCGTTGAATGGAGAACCCACGGGAGCGAGACCCAGTACTTC
CSVEWRTHGSETQYF
>.|TRBV20-1|TRBD1|19|TRBJ1-6
TGCAGTGCAAAAAGTAGATCCGGGACAGGGAATTCCCCCTGGTCACCCCTCCACTTT
CSAKSRSGTGNSPWSPLHF
>.|TRBV4-3|.|16|TRBJ2-1
TGCGCCAGCAGCCAAGATGGGCAGGACCGCTACAATGAGCAGTTCTTC
CASSQDGQDRYNEQFF
>medium-sized|TRBV12-3/TRBV12-4|.|13|TRBJ2-5
TGTGCCAGCAGTTTAGTGGTGGAAGAGACCCAGTACTTC
CASSLVVEETQYF
>many|TRBV20-1|TRBD2|17|TRBJ2-3
TGCAGTGCTAGTTCTTCCACGGCGGGAGTGGAGTTAGATACGCAGTATTTT
CSASSSTAGVELDTQYF
>.|TRBV9|TRBD2|13|TRBJ2-5
TGTGCCAGCAGCCCGCGACTAGCAGAGACCCAGTACTTC
CASSPRLAETQYF
>many|TRBV30|TRBD1|15|TRBJ1-6
TGTGCCTGGAGTGTATTGGGGACAGCTAATTCACCCCTCCACTTT
CAWSVLGTANSPLHF
>medium-sized|TRBV28|TRBD1|16|TRBJ1-1
TGTGCCAGCAGTTCCCCCTCGACAGGGAAGTTTACTGAAGCTTTCTTT
CASSSPSTGKFTEAFF
>.|TRBV13|.|14|TRBJ1-1
TGTGCCAGCAGCTTAGAGGGGAGAGGGACTGAAGCTTTCTTT
CASSLEGRGTEAFF
>medium-sized|TRBV6-5|.|15|TRBJ2-7
TGTGCCAGCAGAATGGGACCGATGGGCTCCTACGAGCAGTACTTC
CASRMGPMGSYEQYF
>few|TRBV4-2|.|17|TRBJ2-1
TGTGCCAGCAGCCCCCTAGGGGAGGGGGCGTATAAGCATGAGCAGTTCTTC
CASSPLGEGAYKHEQFF
>large|TRBV28|TRBD2|14|TRBJ2-3
TGTGCCAGCAGTTTCGCAGCGGGAGAGGGGACGCAGTATTTT
CASSFAAGEGTQYF
>medium-sized|TRBV12-3/TRBV12-4|TRBD2|14|TRBJ2-7
TGTGCCAGCAGTAGGGCGGAAAGGACTAGTGAGCAGTACTTC
CASSRAERTSEQYF
>medium-sized|TRBV20-1|.|13|TRBJ2-7
TGCAGTGCTAGGGTACAGCCCTCCTACGAGCAGTACTTC
CSARVQPSYEQYF
>medium-sized|TRBV28|TRBD1|17|TRBJ1-2
TGTGCCAGCAGTGGGACAGGGAGGGGATCTTTGGGCTATGGCTACACCTTC
CASSGTGRGSLGYGYTF
>.|TRBV12-3/TRBV12-4|.|14|TRBJ1-6
TGTGCCAGCAGTTTCAGAGGGGGGAATTCACCCCTCCACTTT
CASSFRGGNSPLHF
>many|TRBV2|TRBD1|13|TRBJ2-1
TGTGCCAGCAGTGAAAGGTCGGGACAGGGGCAGTTCTTC
CASSERSGQGQFF
>.|TRBV7-9|TRBD2|14|TRBJ2-7
TGTGCCAGCAGCCCCCGGGACTACACCTACGAGCAGTACTTC
CASSPRDYTYEQYF
>medium-sized|TRBV3-1|TRBD1|13|TRBJ1-2
TGTGCCAGCAGCCGGGACAGGGGAAGCGGCTACACCTTC
CASSRDRGSGYTF
>few|TRBV10-2|.|15|TRBJ2-7
TGCGCCAGTTGTTTCAACTCGGGTGGACCGTACGAGCAGTACTTC
CASCFNSGGPYEQYF
>once|TRBV3-1|.|12|TRBJ2-2
TGTGCCAGCAGCCACGGCACCGGGGAGCTGTTTTTT
CASSHGTGELFF
>medium-sized|TRBV20-1|.|15|TRBJ2-7
TGCAGTGCAGAGCCCGCTAGCGCAAGCTCCTACGAGCAGTACTTC
CSAEPASASSYEQYF
>many|TRBV14|.|16|TRBJ2-1
TGTGCCAGCAGCCAAGATCCCCAGGACGGACACAATGAGCAGTTCTTC
CASSQDPQDGHNEQFF
>large|TRBV7-2|.|14|TRBJ2-7
TGTGCCAGCAGCGCCTTTCCCTCAGGGTACGAGCAGTACTTC
CASSAFPSGYEQYF
>.|TRBV6-1|.|14|TRBJ1-5
TGTGCCAGCAAGGGGATTAATAGCAATCAGCCCCAGCATTTT
CASKGINSNQPQHF
>medium-sized|TRBV20-1|TRBD2|14|TRBJ2-3
TGCAGTGCTAGACTAGCGGGAGGACTCGATACGCAGTATTTT
CSARLAGGLDTQYF
>medium-sized|TRBV11-2|.|15|TRBJ2-1
TGTGCCAGCAGCTTACGGATTGAGGGTAGGAATGAGCAGTTCTTC
CASSLRIEGRNEQFF
>medium-sized|TRBV20-1|.|12|TRBJ2-1
TGCAGTGCTCCGAAACTCCAAAATGAGCAGTTCTTC
CSAPKLQNEQFF
>.|TRBV12-3/TRBV12-4|.|15|TRBJ2-3
TGTGCCAGCACCCGAAGGGCAGAGGGCACAGATACGCAGTATTTT
CASTRRAEGTDTQYF
>many|TRBV10-2|.|14|TRBJ2-7
TGCGCCAGCAGACCAGGGCAGAACTCCTACGAGCAGTACTTC
CASRPGQNSYEQYF
>many|TRBV6-1|.|13|TRBJ2-3
TGTGCCAGCAGTGGCGAGTTATTCTATACGCAGTATTTT
CASSGELFYTQYF
>.|TRBV20-1|TRBD2|14|TRBJ2-1
TGCAGTGCTAACCCGGGGGGCTCCTACAATGAGCAGTTCTTC
CSANPGGSYNEQFF
>.|TRBV28|.|14|TRBJ1-2
TGTGCCAGCGTAGAGTCGGGAGCTAACTATGGCTACACCTTC
CASVESGANYGYTF
>many|TRBV20-1|.|13|TRBJ2-5
TGCAGTTGCATAGGGTCCGACCAAGAGACCCAGTACTTC
CSCIGSDQETQYF
>.|TRBV18|.|16|TRBJ2-3
TGTGCCAGCTCACCTTATGGGGCAGGGAGCACAGATACGCAGTATTTT
CASSPYGAGSTDTQYF
>medium-sized|TRBV7-8|.|14|TRBJ1-5
TGTGCCAGCAGTCAAGGGAGGGAAAATCAGCCCCAGCATTTT
CASSQGRENQPQHF
>many|TRBV7-8|.|16|TRBJ2-3
TGTGCCAGCAGACCGCAGCTTGCGGGGTTTACAGATACGCAGTATTTT
CASRPQLAGFTDTQYF
>many|TRBV20-1|.|14|TRBJ2-1
TGCAGTGCTAGGGAGTTTAGCTCCTACAATGAGCAGTTCTTC
CSAREFSSYNEQFF
>many|TRBV10-1|TRBD2|20|TRBJ2-3
TGCGCCAGCAGTGAGATCGGGCTAGCGGGAGTTACCTCTAGCACAGATACGCAGTATTTT
CASSEIGLAGVTSSTDTQYF
>medium-sized|TRBV5-6|.|19|TRBJ2-2
TGTGCCAGCGGCAACTTACCCGCCGACGGGGGCTCGAACACCGGGGAGCTGTTTTTT
CASGNLPADGGSNTGELFF
>.|TRBV7-9|.|16|TRBJ2-7
TGTGCCAGCAGCCCATGGGCGACACATGCTCAGGTCGAGCAGTACTTC
CASSPWATHAQVEQYF
>medium-sized|TRBV28|.|16|TRBJ2-5
TGTGCCAGCAGTGGGGTGACAGGCGTCTTCCAAGAGACCCAGTACTTC
CASSGVTGVFQETQYF
>many|TRBV20-1|.|15|TRBJ1-1
TGCAGTGCTAGAGCCGAGGGGAGGGGAATTACTGAAGCTTTCTTT
CSARAEGRGITEAFF
>many|TRBV12-5|TRBD1|17|TRBJ1-2
TGTGCTAGTGGCTACAACGTAGGACAGGGACCAACCTATGGCTACACCTTC
CASGYNVGQGPTYGYTF
>medium-sized|TRBV12-3/TRBV12-4|TRBD2|15|TRBJ2-5
TGTGCCAGCAGTTTTTCGGGGACTATCACGGAGACCCAGTACTTC
CASSFSGTITETQYF
>medium-sized|TRBV20-1|TRBD2|16|TRBJ2-4
TGCAGTGCTAGAGATATGGGACTAGCGGATCTAAACATTCAGTACTTC
CSARDMGLADLNIQYF
>medium-sized|TRBV27|.|14|TRBJ2-7
TGTGCCAGCCGTAGTCAGGGGCGCTCCTACGAGCAGTACTTC
CASRSQGRSYEQYF
>many|TRBV7-6|TRBD2|16|TRBJ2-2
TGTGCCAGCAGCCCCGGACTAGCGGGAGCCCACGGGGAGCTGTTTTTT
CASSPGLAGAHGELFF